This entry lists 3 T cell receptor beta chains sequenced from one sample in a study of TIL therapy for anti-PD-1-resistant metastatic lung cancer. Time point reported: pre-treatment sample, taken before nivolumab and TIL therapy. The immunoSEQ assay was v3. TCRdb's copy holds only in-frame clones and misses some; the assay was immunoSEQ multiplex PCR. The table has approximately 45,000 clones, 70% to 85% seen once. The sequencing used blood, collected at baseline. These TCRs come from a man between 70 and 80 years old with non-small cell lung cancer.

This clone was recorded only once. The V gene is TRBV28, the J gene TRBJ1-4, with 7 bases aligning to TRBD1. CDR3 length: 13 amino acids. The V gene's germline CDR1 is MDHEN and CDR2 SYDVKM. V trimming: 6 bases; J trimming: 6 bases; junction bases outside the gene matches: 4. The CDR3 DNA reads TGTGCCAGCAGCACAGGGGTGGATGAAAAACTGTTTTTT. Translation gives CASSTGVDEKLFF.

The chain carries TRBV7-8 and TRBJ1-3, with 8 bases identical to TRBD1. This CDR3 spans 16 amino acids. Germline V gene sequence: CDR1 SGHVS, CDR2 FQNEAQ. J lost 0 bases, V lost 3 bases, and 4 bases had no gene match. The CDR3 loop reads CASSLGTGSSGNTIYF. The CDR3 bases are TGTGCCAGCAGCTTGGGGACAGGAAGCTCTGGAAACACCATATATTTT.

The chain recombines TRBV4-3 with TRBJ2-7, with 10 bases that match TRBD2. V was pared by 2 bases and J by 2 bases, with 3 bases of the junction left unmatched. Germline V gene data show CDR1 as LGHNA and CDR2 as YSLEER. The CDR3 runs 15 residues. The CDR3 region is CASSQTGTSAYEQYF. CDR3 DNA: TGCGCCAGCAGCCAAACCGGGACTAGCGCCTACGAGCAGTACTTC.